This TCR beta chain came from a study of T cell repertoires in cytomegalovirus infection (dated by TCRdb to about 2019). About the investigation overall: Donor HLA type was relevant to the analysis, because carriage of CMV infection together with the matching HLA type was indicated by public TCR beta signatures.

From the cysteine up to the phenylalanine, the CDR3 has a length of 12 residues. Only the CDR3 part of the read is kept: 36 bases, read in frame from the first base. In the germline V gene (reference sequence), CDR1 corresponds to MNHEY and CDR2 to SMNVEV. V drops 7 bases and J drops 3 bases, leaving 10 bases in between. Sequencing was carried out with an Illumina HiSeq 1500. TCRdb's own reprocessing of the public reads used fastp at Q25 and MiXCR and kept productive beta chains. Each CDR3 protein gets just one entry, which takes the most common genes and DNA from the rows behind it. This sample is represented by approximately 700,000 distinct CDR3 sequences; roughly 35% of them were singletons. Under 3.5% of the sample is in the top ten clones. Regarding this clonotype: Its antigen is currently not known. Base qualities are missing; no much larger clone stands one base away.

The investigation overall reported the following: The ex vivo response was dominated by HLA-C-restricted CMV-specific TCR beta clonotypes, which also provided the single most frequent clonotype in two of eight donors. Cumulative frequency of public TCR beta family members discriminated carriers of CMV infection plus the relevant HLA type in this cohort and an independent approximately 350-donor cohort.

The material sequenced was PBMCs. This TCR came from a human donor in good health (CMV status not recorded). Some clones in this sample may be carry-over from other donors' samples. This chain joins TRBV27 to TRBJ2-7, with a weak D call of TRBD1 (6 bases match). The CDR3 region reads CASMQGSYEQYF. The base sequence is TGTGCCAGCATGCAGGGGAGCTACGAGCAGTACTTC.